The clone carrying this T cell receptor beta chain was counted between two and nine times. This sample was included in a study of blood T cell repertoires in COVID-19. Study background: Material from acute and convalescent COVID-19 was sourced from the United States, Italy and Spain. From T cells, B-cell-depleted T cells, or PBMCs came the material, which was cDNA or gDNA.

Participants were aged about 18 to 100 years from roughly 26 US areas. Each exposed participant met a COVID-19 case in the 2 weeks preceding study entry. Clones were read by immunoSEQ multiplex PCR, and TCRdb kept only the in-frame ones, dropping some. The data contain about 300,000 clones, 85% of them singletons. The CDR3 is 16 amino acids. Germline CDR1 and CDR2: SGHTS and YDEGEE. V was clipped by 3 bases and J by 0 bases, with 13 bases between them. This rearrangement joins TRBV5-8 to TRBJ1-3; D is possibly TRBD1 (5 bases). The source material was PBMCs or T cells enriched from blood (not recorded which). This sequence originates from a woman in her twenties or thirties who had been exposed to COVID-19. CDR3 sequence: CASSSGALSSGNTIYF. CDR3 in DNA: TGTGCCAGCAGCTCTGGGGCCCTCAGCTCTGGAAACACCATATATTTT.